These T cell receptor beta chains were read from a single sample in a study of CD4 T cells in relation to SARS-CoV-2 and coronaviruses. Profiled with immunoSEQ multiplex PCR; TCRdb holds only in-frame clones, not every one. The sample records 40,000 to 50,000 clones, under 90% being singletons. Their antigens remain unidentified. Sequenced material: naive CD4+ T cells from PBMCs, cultured in vitro. All receptors derive from an adult with COVID-19. Each CDR3 is given with its conserved first and last residue. The order of the fields is V gene, J gene, D gene, clone size, CDR3 protein, CDR3 DNA. D genes are given only for firm matches. A clone size is listed for some rows: how often the clone was seen (once, few, many), or a class if it is expanded.

v_gene: TRBV15; j_gene: TRBJ1-5; d_gene: TRBD1; abundance: .; CDR3aa: CATSRGTVINQPQHF; CDR3nt: TGTGCCACCAGCAGGGGGACAGTTATCAATCAGCCCCAGCATTTT
v_gene: TRBV5-6; j_gene: TRBJ2-5; d_gene: .; abundance: few; CDR3aa: CASSLGLSRTQYF; CDR3nt: TGTGCCAGCAGCTTGGGGTTAAGCCGTACCCAGTACTTC
v_gene: TRBV5-1; j_gene: TRBJ2-3; d_gene: TRBD2; abundance: .; CDR3aa: CASSLVSSGISDTQYF; CDR3nt: TGCGCCAGCAGCTTGGTGTCTAGCGGGATATCGGATACGCAGTATTTT
v_gene: TRBV19; j_gene: TRBJ2-1; d_gene: TRBD2; abundance: .; CDR3aa: CASSKRLAGEGEQFF; CDR3nt: TGTGCCAGTAGCAAACGACTAGCGGGAGAGGGGGAGCAGTTCTTC
v_gene: TRBV5-5; j_gene: TRBJ2-1; d_gene: .; abundance: .; CDR3aa: CASSSLAVSYNEQFF; CDR3nt: TGTGCCAGCAGCTCCTTAGCGGTTTCCTACAATGAGCAGTTCTTC
v_gene: TRBV19; j_gene: TRBJ2-3; d_gene: .; abundance: .; CDR3aa: CASKGRVGTDTQYF; CDR3nt: TGTGCCAGTAAGGGCAGGGTCGGTACAGATACGCAGTATTTT
v_gene: TRBV6-1; j_gene: TRBJ1-3; d_gene: .; abundance: once; CDR3aa: CASSEGGPSSGNTIYF; CDR3nt: TGTGCCAGCAGTGAAGGGGGGCCGAGCTCTGGAAACACCATATATTTT
v_gene: TRBV11-1; j_gene: TRBJ2-7; d_gene: .; abundance: .; CDR3aa: CASSLGLSSYEQYF; CDR3nt: TGTGCCAGCAGCCTGGGACTTAGCTCCTACGAGCAGTACTTC
v_gene: TRBV7-8; j_gene: TRBJ2-1; d_gene: .; abundance: .; CDR3aa: CASSHRTGSYNEQFF; CDR3nt: TGTGCCAGCAGCCACCGGACTGGCTCCTACAATGAGCAGTTCTTC
v_gene: TRBV5-4; j_gene: TRBJ2-1; d_gene: TRBD2; abundance: .; CDR3aa: CASSPTTSGEQFF; CDR3nt: TGTGCCAGCAGCCCAACAACTAGCGGGGAGCAGTTCTTC
v_gene: TRBV7-9; j_gene: TRBJ2-3; d_gene: TRBD2; abundance: .; CDR3aa: CASSLSGRRTDTQYF; CDR3nt: TGTGCCAGCAGCCTCAGCGGGAGACGAACAGATACGCAGTATTTT
v_gene: TRBV18; j_gene: TRBJ2-5; d_gene: .; abundance: few; CDR3aa: CATTDTYQETQYF; CDR3nt: TGTGCTACTACGGACACCTACCAAGAGACCCAGTACTTC
v_gene: TRBV7-9; j_gene: TRBJ1-5; d_gene: .; abundance: .; CDR3aa: CASSLEAPSPQHF; CDR3nt: TGTGCCAGCAGCTTAGAAGCGCCGAGCCCCCAGCATTTT
v_gene: TRBV6-1; j_gene: TRBJ2-7; d_gene: .; abundance: few; CDR3aa: CASSEVQGYEQYF; CDR3nt: TGTGCCAGCAGTGAGGTACAGGGTTACGAGCAGTACTTC
v_gene: TRBV6-5; j_gene: TRBJ2-3; d_gene: TRBD2; abundance: .; CDR3aa: CASRGLGYTDTQYF; CDR3nt: TGTGCCAGCAGGGGACTAGGGTACACAGATACGCAGTATTTT
v_gene: TRBV18; j_gene: TRBJ2-7; d_gene: TRBD2; abundance: .; CDR3aa: CASSPSLAGGQYEQYF; CDR3nt: TGTGCCAGCTCACCATCCCTAGCGGGAGGGCAATACGAGCAGTACTTC
v_gene: TRBV19; j_gene: TRBJ2-7; d_gene: TRBD2; abundance: .; CDR3aa: CASSMQRGVSSYEQYF; CDR3nt: TGTGCCAGTAGTATGCAGCGGGGTGTAAGCTCCTACGAGCAGTACTTC
v_gene: TRBV19; j_gene: TRBJ2-2; d_gene: .; abundance: .; CDR3aa: CASSINGELFF; CDR3nt: TGTGCCAGTAGTATTAACGGGGAGCTGTTTTTT
v_gene: TRBV4-3; j_gene: TRBJ1-6; d_gene: .; abundance: once; CDR3aa: CASSQDSASPLHF; CDR3nt: TGCGCCAGCAGCCAAGATTCGGCCTCACCCCTCCACTTT
v_gene: TRBV30; j_gene: TRBJ2-1; d_gene: .; abundance: once; CDR3aa: CAWSVMEYNEQFF; CDR3nt: TGTGCCTGGAGTGTAATGGAATACAATGAGCAGTTCTTC
v_gene: TRBV7-2; j_gene: TRBJ2-2; d_gene: .; abundance: .; CDR3aa: CASSLAGELFF; CDR3nt: TGTGCCAGCAGCTTAGCCGGGGAGCTGTTTTTT
v_gene: TRBV5-1; j_gene: TRBJ1-3; d_gene: .; abundance: .; CDR3aa: CASSFIPSGNTIYF; CDR3nt: TGCGCCAGCAGCTTCATTCCCTCTGGAAACACCATATATTTT
v_gene: TRBV6-2/TRBV6-3; j_gene: TRBJ2-7; d_gene: .; abundance: few; CDR3aa: CASSALAPEQYF; CDR3nt: TGTGCCAGCAGTGCTCTAGCGCCCGAGCAGTACTTC
v_gene: TRBV13; j_gene: TRBJ2-1; d_gene: TRBD2; abundance: .; CDR3aa: CASSLGGLAFNEQFF; CDR3nt: TGTGCCAGCAGCTTAGGAGGACTAGCATTCAATGAGCAGTTCTTC
v_gene: TRBV13; j_gene: TRBJ2-3; d_gene: .; abundance: .; CDR3aa: CASSLVAATDTQYF; CDR3nt: TGTGCCAGCAGCTTAGTGGCAGCCACAGATACGCAGTATTTT
v_gene: TRBV27; j_gene: TRBJ2-7; d_gene: TRBD2; abundance: .; CDR3aa: CASSGIAGVAEEQYF; CDR3nt: TGTGCCAGCAGTGGAATAGCGGGAGTGGCGGAAGAGCAGTACTTC
v_gene: TRBV15; j_gene: TRBJ2-1; d_gene: .; abundance: .; CDR3aa: CATSRDGQIRDEQFF; CDR3nt: TGTGCCACCAGCAGAGATGGACAGATTAGGGATGAGCAGTTCTTC
v_gene: TRBV7-9; j_gene: TRBJ2-2; d_gene: TRBD2; abundance: .; CDR3aa: CASSFGRLAGFAGELFF; CDR3nt: TGTGCCAGCAGCTTTGGCAGACTAGCGGGATTCGCCGGGGAGCTGTTTTTT
v_gene: TRBV5-5; j_gene: TRBJ1-5; d_gene: .; abundance: .; CDR3aa: CASTPTTSNQPQHF; CDR3nt: TGTGCCAGCACGCCGACGACAAGCAATCAGCCCCAGCATTTT
v_gene: TRBV9; j_gene: TRBJ1-1; d_gene: .; abundance: .; CDR3aa: CASSEWVTEAFF; CDR3nt: TGTGCCAGCAGCGAGTGGGTCACTGAAGCTTTCTTT
v_gene: TRBV6-2/TRBV6-3; j_gene: TRBJ2-1; d_gene: .; abundance: .; CDR3aa: CASSAQIDNEQFF; CDR3nt: TGTGCCAGCAGTGCCCAGATCGACAATGAGCAGTTCTTC
v_gene: TRBV28; j_gene: TRBJ2-7; d_gene: .; abundance: .; CDR3aa: CASSLGDEQYF; CDR3nt: TGTGCCAGCAGTTTGGGGGACGAGCAGTACTTC
v_gene: TRBV5-4; j_gene: TRBJ2-1; d_gene: TRBD2; abundance: .; CDR3aa: CASTREGYNEQFF; CDR3nt: TGTGCCAGCACCCGGGAGGGGTACAATGAGCAGTTCTTC
v_gene: TRBV2; j_gene: TRBJ2-7; d_gene: TRBD1; abundance: .; CDR3aa: CASSEGTGRYEQYF; CDR3nt: TGTGCCAGCAGTGAAGGGACAGGGAGATACGAGCAGTACTTC
v_gene: TRBV2; j_gene: TRBJ2-5; d_gene: TRBD2; abundance: once; CDR3aa: CASRLAGAYETQYF; CDR3nt: TGTGCCAGCAGACTAGCGGGAGCGTATGAGACCCAGTACTTC
v_gene: TRBV27; j_gene: TRBJ1-2; d_gene: TRBD1; abundance: .; CDR3aa: CASSFGRTGKYGYTF; CDR3nt: TGTGCCAGCAGCTTCGGTCGGACAGGGAAATATGGCTACACCTTC
v_gene: TRBV7-2; j_gene: TRBJ2-3; d_gene: .; abundance: .; CDR3aa: CASSPWTTTDTQYF; CDR3nt: TGTGCCAGCAGCCCTTGGACAACGACAGATACGCAGTATTTT
v_gene: TRBV7-9; j_gene: TRBJ2-2; d_gene: TRBD2; abundance: .; CDR3aa: CASSPSGRGSFGELFF; CDR3nt: TGTGCCAGCAGCCCGAGCGGGAGGGGCTCGTTTGGGGAGCTGTTTTTT
v_gene: TRBV3-1/TRBV3-2; j_gene: TRBJ2-3; d_gene: TRBD2; abundance: .; CDR3aa: CASSQVAGGKLGTQYF; CDR3nt: TGTGCCAGCAGCCAAGTGGCGGGAGGAAAATTGGGTACGCAGTATTTT
v_gene: TRBV18; j_gene: TRBJ1-2; d_gene: TRBD1; abundance: .; CDR3aa: CASSYDRGTNYGYTF; CDR3nt: TGTGCCAGCTCATACGACAGGGGAACTAACTATGGCTACACCTTC
v_gene: TRBV7-8; j_gene: TRBJ2-1; d_gene: .; abundance: .; CDR3aa: CASSLAPHNEQFF; CDR3nt: TGTGCCAGCAGCTTAGCCCCACACAATGAGCAGTTCTTC
v_gene: TRBV20-1; j_gene: TRBJ1-1; d_gene: .; abundance: .; CDR3aa: CSAATAEAFF; CDR3nt: TGCAGTGCCGCGACGGCTGAAGCTTTCTTT